This T cell receptor (beta chain) was found in a study of Ad26.COV2.S vaccination and SARS-CoV-2 variants. Profiled with immunoSEQ multiplex PCR; TCRdb holds only in-frame clones, not every one. The sample has 350,000 to 450,000 clones; roughly 91% are singletons. CDR3 length: 12 amino acids. Germline V CDR1 and CDR2: GTSNPN, SVGIG (reference sequence). V was clipped by 8 bases and J by 7 bases; unmatched bases: 7. The treatment was: around 19 received Ad26.COV2.S at low or high dose, single or two shots; about 5 received placebo; per-sample allocation not given. It was on day 63 after the first vaccine or placebo injection that samples were taken.

The origin of this receptor is a person aged 18-65 years who received the Ad26.COV2.S COVID-19 vaccine or a placebo. The sequencing here drew on peripheral blood, taken in a trial of Ad26.COV2.S vaccine versus placebo. This chain links TRBV30 with TRBJ1-1; the match to TRBD1 covers 10 bases. For the CDR3, the DNA is TGTGCCGGTGACAGGGGGCTGGGTGAAGCTTTCTTT. Its translation: CAGDRGLGEAFF.